This record covers a single T cell receptor beta chain. The antigen is not known. Sequencing was performed with immunoSEQ multiplex PCR; in TCRdb, only in-frame clones are kept and a portion is missing. The sample has around 2.5 million clones; 80% to 95% are singletons. The source of the sample is a study of shared clonotypes between healthy human individuals. Overall study: The donors, two women and three men, were aged 18 to 49.

Study-wide findings and caveats: Estimated clonotype richness was generally higher in naive than memory subsets. Shared clonotypes: about 4.6% naive CD4, around 4% naive CD8, 2% to 2.5% memory CD4, approximately 0.37% memory CD8.

The split of CD4+ cells yielded CD45RA+ naive and CD45RA-negative memory subsets. Sample: naive CD4+ T cells from PBMCs. Stated subset: CD45RA+ positively selected. This receptor was taken from a man in his late teens or twenties in good health. Some clones in this sample may be carry-over from other donors' samples.

In nucleotides, the CDR3 is TGCGCCAGCAGCTCATCGGGACTAGCGGACTACAATGAGCAGTTCTTC. Amino acids: CASSSSGLADYNEQFF. The rearrangement links TRBV5-1 to TRBJ2-1, with 11 bases aligning to TRBD2. Germline lookup yields CDR1 SGHRS and CDR2 YFSETQ. There are 16 residues in the CDR3. V was clipped by 3 bases and J by 3 bases; unmatched bases: 5.